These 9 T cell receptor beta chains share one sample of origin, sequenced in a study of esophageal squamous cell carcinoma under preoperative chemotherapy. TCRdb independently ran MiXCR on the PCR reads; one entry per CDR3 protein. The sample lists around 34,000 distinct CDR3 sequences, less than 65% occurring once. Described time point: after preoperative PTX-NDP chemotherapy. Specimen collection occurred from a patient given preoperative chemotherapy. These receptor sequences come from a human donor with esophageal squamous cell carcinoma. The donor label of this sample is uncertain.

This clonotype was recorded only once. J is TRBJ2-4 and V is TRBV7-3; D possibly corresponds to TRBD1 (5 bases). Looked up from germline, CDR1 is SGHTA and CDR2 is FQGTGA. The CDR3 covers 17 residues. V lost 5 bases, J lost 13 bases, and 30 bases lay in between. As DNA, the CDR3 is TGTGCCAGCAGCCGCGACTTGGGGCGGTGGGCCAAAGACACGCAGTACTTC. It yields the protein CASSRDLGRWAKDTQYF.

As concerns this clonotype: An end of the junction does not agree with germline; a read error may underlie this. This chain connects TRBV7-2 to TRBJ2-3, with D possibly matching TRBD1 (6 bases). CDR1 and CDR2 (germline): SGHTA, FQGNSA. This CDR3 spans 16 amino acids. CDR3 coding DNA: TGTGCCAGCAGGTGTCGTGGGGGCCGACGCACAGAGACCCAGTACTTT. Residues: CASRCRGGRRTETQYF.

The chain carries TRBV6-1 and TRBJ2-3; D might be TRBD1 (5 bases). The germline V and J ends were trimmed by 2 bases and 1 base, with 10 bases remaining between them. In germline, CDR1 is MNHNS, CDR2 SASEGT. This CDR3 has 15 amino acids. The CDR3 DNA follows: TGTGCCAGCAGTGAACAACAGGAACGCACAGATACGCAGTATTTT. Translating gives CASSEQQERTDTQYF.

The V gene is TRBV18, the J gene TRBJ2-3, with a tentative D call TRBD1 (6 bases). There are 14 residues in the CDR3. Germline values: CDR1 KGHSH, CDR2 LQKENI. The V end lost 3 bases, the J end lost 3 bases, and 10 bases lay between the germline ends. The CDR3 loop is CASSPSQGTDTQYF. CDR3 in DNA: TGTGCCAGCTCACCTTCCCAGGGGACAGATACGCAGTATTTT.

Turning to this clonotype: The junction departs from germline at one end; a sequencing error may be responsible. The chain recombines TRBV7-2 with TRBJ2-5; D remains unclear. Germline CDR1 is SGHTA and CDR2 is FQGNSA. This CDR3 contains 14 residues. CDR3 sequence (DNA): TGTGCCAGCAGCTTAGCTTCGGTACCAACGACCCAACTTTTC. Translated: CASSLASVPTTQLF.

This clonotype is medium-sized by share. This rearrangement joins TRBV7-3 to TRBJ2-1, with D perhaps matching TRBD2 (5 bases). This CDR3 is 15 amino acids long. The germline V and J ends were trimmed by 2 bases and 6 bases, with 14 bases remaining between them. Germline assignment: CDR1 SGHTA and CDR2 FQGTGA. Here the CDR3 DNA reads TGTGCCAGCAGCTTAGAACCGGGAATGTTCAATGAGCAGTTCTTC. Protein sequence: CASSLEPGMFNEQFF.

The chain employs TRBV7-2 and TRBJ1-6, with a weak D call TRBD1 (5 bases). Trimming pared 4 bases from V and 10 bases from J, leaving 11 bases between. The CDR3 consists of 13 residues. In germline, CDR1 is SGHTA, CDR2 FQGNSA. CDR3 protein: CASSSGVRSPLHF. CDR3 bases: TGTGCCAGCAGCTCGGGGGTAAGGTCACCCCTCCACTTT. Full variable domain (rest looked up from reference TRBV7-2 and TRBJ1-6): GAGVSQSPSNKVTEKGKDVELRCDPISGHTALYWYRQSLGQGLEFLIYFQGNSAPDKSGLPSDRFSAERTGGSVSTLTIQRTQQEDSAVYLCASSSGVRSPLHFGNGTRLTVT.

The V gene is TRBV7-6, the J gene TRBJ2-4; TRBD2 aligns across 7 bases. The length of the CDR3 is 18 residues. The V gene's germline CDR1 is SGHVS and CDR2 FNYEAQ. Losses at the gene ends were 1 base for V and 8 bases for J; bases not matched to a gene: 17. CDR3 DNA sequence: TGTGCCAGCAGCTTAGGTCGAGCGGGGCGGCGACGCACAGACATTCAGTACTTC. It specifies CASSLGRAGRRRTDIQYF. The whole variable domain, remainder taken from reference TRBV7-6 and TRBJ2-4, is GAGVSQSPRYKVTKRGQDVALRCDPISGHVSLYWYRQALGQGPEFLTYFNYEAQQDKSGLPNDRFSAERPEGSISTLTIQRTEQRDSAMYRCASSLGRAGRRRTDIQYFGAGTRLSVL.

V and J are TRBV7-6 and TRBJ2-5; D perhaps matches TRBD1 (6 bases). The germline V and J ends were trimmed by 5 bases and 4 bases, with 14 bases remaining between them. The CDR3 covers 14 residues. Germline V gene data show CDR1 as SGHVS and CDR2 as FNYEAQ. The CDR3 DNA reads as TGTGCCAGCAGCGGGGGCGGTGACACAGAGACCCAGTACTTC. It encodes CASSGGGDTETQYF.